This is a list of T cell receptor beta chains from one sample in a study of shared clonotypes between healthy human individuals. Libraries were prepared by immunoSEQ multiplex PCR; TCRdb keeps only in-frame clonotypes and omits some of them. The sample has millions of clones; approximately 95% are singletons. Source material: naive CD4+ T cells from PBMCs. The receptor set was obtained from a man younger than 35 in good health. Some clones in this sample may be carry-over from other donors' samples. The CDR3 runs from the conserved cysteine through the conserved F or W. The order of the fields is J gene, V gene, clone size, D gene, CDR3 protein, CDR3 DNA. D genes are given only for firm matches. Size values are once, few and many counts, or a class for expanded clones, and some rows have none.

j_gene: TRBJ1-4
v_gene: TRBV29-1
abundance: -
d_gene: -
CDR3aa: CSVRGGDEKLFF
CDR3nt: TGCAGCGTTAGGGGCGGAGATGAAAAACTGTTTTTT

j_gene: TRBJ2-1
v_gene: TRBV28
abundance: -
d_gene: -
CDR3aa: CASSRPQGSRYNEQFF
CDR3nt: TGTGCCAGCAGTCGCCCTCAGGGGTCTAGGTACAATGAGCAGTTCTTC

j_gene: TRBJ2-2
v_gene: TRBV2
abundance: -
d_gene: -
CDR3aa: CASSDWGSGELFF
CDR3nt: TGTGCCAGCAGTGACTGGGGGAGCGGGGAGCTGTTTTTT

j_gene: TRBJ1-2
v_gene: TRBV18
abundance: -
d_gene: -
CDR3aa: CASSPPEGNYGYTF
CDR3nt: TGTGCCAGCTCACCACCGGAAGGGAACTATGGCTACACCTTC

j_gene: TRBJ2-7
v_gene: TRBV28
abundance: -
d_gene: -
CDR3aa: CASSLYGGTYEQYF
CDR3nt: TGTGCCAGCAGTTTATATGGCGGAACCTACGAGCAGTACTTC

j_gene: TRBJ2-5
v_gene: TRBV29-1
abundance: -
d_gene: -
CDR3aa: CSVSPQAAARETQYF
CDR3nt: TGCAGCGTTTCCCCCCAGGCAGCCGCGCGGGAGACCCAGTACTTC

j_gene: TRBJ1-4
v_gene: TRBV28
abundance: -
d_gene: TRBD1
CDR3aa: CASSSGQDEKLFF
CDR3nt: TGTGCCAGCAGTTCCGGACAGGATGAAAAACTGTTTTTT

j_gene: TRBJ1-5
v_gene: TRBV18
abundance: -
d_gene: -
CDR3aa: CASSPLGDFSNQPQHF
CDR3nt: TGTGCCAGCTCACCACTGGGGGACTTTAGCAATCAGCCCCAGCATTTT

j_gene: TRBJ2-1
v_gene: TRBV5-1
abundance: -
d_gene: -
CDR3aa: CASSVTVYGEQFF
CDR3nt: TGCGCCAGCAGCGTTACCGTATACGGGGAGCAGTTCTTC

j_gene: TRBJ2-3
v_gene: TRBV7-9
abundance: -
d_gene: TRBD2
CDR3aa: CASSPGTSGNTDTQYF
CDR3nt: TGTGCCAGCAGCCCGGGGACTAGCGGGAACACAGATACGCAGTATTTT

j_gene: TRBJ2-1
v_gene: TRBV5-1
abundance: -
d_gene: -
CDR3aa: CASSLMPGDNEQFF
CDR3nt: TGCGCCAGCAGCTTGATGCCCGGGGACAATGAGCAGTTCTTC

j_gene: TRBJ2-1
v_gene: TRBV5-4
abundance: -
d_gene: -
CDR3aa: CASSPGGASGYNEQFF
CDR3nt: TGTGCCAGCAGCCCAGGGGGAGCTAGCGGTTACAATGAGCAGTTCTTC

j_gene: TRBJ1-5
v_gene: TRBV2
abundance: -
d_gene: -
CDR3aa: CASSLGQTENQPQHF
CDR3nt: TGTGCCAGCAGTCTCGGACAGACCGAAAATCAGCCCCAGCATTTT

j_gene: TRBJ2-7
v_gene: TRBV28
abundance: -
d_gene: TRBD2
CDR3aa: CASSDPSGGTYEQYF
CDR3nt: TGTGCCAGCAGTGATCCTAGCGGGGGCACCTACGAGCAGTACTTC

j_gene: TRBJ2-5
v_gene: TRBV9
abundance: -
d_gene: TRBD2
CDR3aa: CASSVGVGTSGFQETQYF
CDR3nt: TGTGCCAGCAGCGTAGGAGTAGGGACTAGCGGTTTCCAAGAGACCCAGTACTTC

j_gene: TRBJ2-7
v_gene: TRBV27
abundance: once
d_gene: TRBD1
CDR3aa: CASRGRGPGGGEQYF
CDR3nt: TGTGCCAGCCGGGGCCGCGGGCCAGGGGGCGGCGAGCAGTACTTC

j_gene: TRBJ2-3
v_gene: TRBV9
abundance: -
d_gene: TRBD1
CDR3aa: CASSPLTGGTDTQYF
CDR3nt: TGTGCCAGCAGCCCACTGACAGGGGGTACAGATACGCAGTATTTT

j_gene: TRBJ2-1
v_gene: TRBV5-1
abundance: -
d_gene: TRBD1
CDR3aa: CASSLAGQGAQYEQFF
CDR3nt: TGCGCCAGCAGCTTGGCCGGTCAGGGGGCTCAGTATGAGCAGTTCTTC

j_gene: TRBJ2-5
v_gene: TRBV27
abundance: -
d_gene: TRBD1
CDR3aa: CASRPTGTGIQETQYF
CDR3nt: TGTGCCAGCAGACCTACCGGGACAGGGATCCAAGAGACCCAGTACTTC

j_gene: TRBJ1-4
v_gene: TRBV5-1
abundance: -
d_gene: TRBD1
CDR3aa: CASSPGTGNEKLFF
CDR3nt: TGCGCCAGCAGCCCCGGGACAGGAAATGAAAAACTGTTTTTT

j_gene: TRBJ2-1
v_gene: TRBV14
abundance: -
d_gene: TRBD2
CDR3aa: CASSQVGTSRNEQFF
CDR3nt: TGTGCCAGCAGCCAAGTAGGGACTAGCAGGAATGAGCAGTTCTTC

j_gene: TRBJ1-3
v_gene: TRBV7-2
abundance: -
d_gene: -
CDR3aa: CASSLGPSSGNTIYF
CDR3nt: TGTGCCAGCAGCTTAGGCCCCAGCTCTGGAAACACCATATATTTT

j_gene: TRBJ1-2
v_gene: TRBV5-6
abundance: -
d_gene: -
CDR3aa: CASSLGGLYGYTF
CDR3nt: TGTGCCAGCAGCTTGGGGGGTCTCTATGGCTACACCTTC

j_gene: TRBJ2-7
v_gene: TRBV11-2
abundance: -
d_gene: TRBD1
CDR3aa: CASSRGTGNYEQYF
CDR3nt: TGTGCCAGCAGCCGCGGGACAGGGAACTACGAGCAGTACTTC

j_gene: TRBJ2-7
v_gene: TRBV2
abundance: -
d_gene: TRBD2
CDR3aa: CASGAGLANRYF
CDR3nt: TGTGCCAGCGGGGCCGGACTAGCGAATCGGTACTTC

j_gene: TRBJ1-2
v_gene: TRBV5-1
abundance: -
d_gene: TRBD1
CDR3aa: CASSLDRFYGYTF
CDR3nt: TGCGCCAGCAGCCTGGACAGGTTCTATGGCTACACCTTC

j_gene: TRBJ1-3
v_gene: TRBV7-9
abundance: -
d_gene: TRBD1
CDR3aa: CASSLGWAGGRRNTIYF
CDR3nt: TGTGCCAGCAGCTTAGGTTGGGCAGGGGGCCGTCGAAACACCATATATTTT

j_gene: TRBJ1-4
v_gene: TRBV30
abundance: -
d_gene: -
CDR3aa: CAWKTNEKLFF
CDR3nt: TGTGCCTGGAAGACGAATGAAAAACTGTTTTTT

j_gene: TRBJ2-7
v_gene: TRBV4-2
abundance: -
d_gene: -
CDR3aa: CASSQEPRGLLSEQYF
CDR3nt: TGTGCCAGCAGCCAAGAGCCTAGGGGACTTCTCTCAGAGCAGTACTTC

j_gene: TRBJ1-5
v_gene: TRBV1
abundance: once
d_gene: -
CDR3aa: CTSSRRLNFRSGTGVWPQHF
CDR3nt: TGCACCAGCAGCCGAAGACTCAATTTTCGATCCGGGACAGGGGTATGGCCCCAGCATTTT

j_gene: TRBJ2-2
v_gene: TRBV30
abundance: once
d_gene: TRBD1
CDR3aa: CAWNRDRGRFGELFF
CDR3nt: TGTGCCTGGAACCGGGACAGGGGGCGATTCGGGGAGCTGTTTTTT

j_gene: TRBJ2-1
v_gene: TRBV5-1
abundance: -
d_gene: -
CDR3aa: CASSLVTGPNNEQFF
CDR3nt: TGCGCCAGCAGCTTGGTTACAGGGCCCAACAATGAGCAGTTCTTC

j_gene: TRBJ2-5
v_gene: TRBV28
abundance: -
d_gene: -
CDR3aa: CASSRLVQETQYF
CDR3nt: TGTGCCAGCAGTCGACTAGTCCAAGAGACCCAGTACTTC